Shown below are 8 T cell receptor beta chains from a single sample sequenced in a study of blood T cell repertoires in COVID-19. Assay used: immunoSEQ multiplex PCR; TCRdb lists only in-frame clones, some missing. The sample contains 15,000 to 18,000 clones, about 88% of which appear only once. The sample comprised peripheral blood. Receptors were obtained from a man in his fifties or sixties with acute or convalescent COVID-19.

This clone has a single count. V is TRBV12-3 or TRBV12-4 and J is TRBJ2-7; possibly TRBD2 for D (5 bases). This CDR3 contains 13 residues. The V end lost 3 bases, the J end lost 2 bases, and 8 bases lay between the germline ends. The CDR3 region is CASSFLRAYEQYF. Written as DNA, the CDR3 is TGTGCCAGCAGTTTCCTGAGGGCCTACGAGCAGTACTTC.

V is TRBV7-2 and J is TRBJ2-3; D not certain. Germline CDR1 SGHTA, CDR2 FQGNSA. Trimming took 3 bases from V and 3 from J, leaving 13 bases between them. The CDR3 is 15 amino acids. The CDR3 region has the DNA TGTGCCAGCAGCTTGGGCAGCCCCCTGACAGATACGCAGTATTTT. Translated: CASSLGSPLTDTQYF.

The DNA of the CDR3 is TGTGCCTGGAGTGTACCGGGAGTGGGCTACAATGAGCAGTTCTTC. Translated: CAWSVPGVGYNEQFF. The rearrangement links TRBV30 to TRBJ2-1; a possible D gene is TRBD2 (6 bases). The length of the CDR3 is 15 residues. Trimming cost V 0 bases and J 3 bases, with 12 bases left between them. The germline CDR1 and CDR2 sequences are GTSNPN and SVGIG (reference sequence).

Comment on this clone: This likely comes from a read error, as the CDR3 has no conserved phenylalanine or tryptophan at its end. The DNA is omitted, as the CDR3 cannot be located on it reliably, and the CDR3 follows TCRdb's listing. The gene calls are TRBV23-1 and TRBJ2-7; the table gives TRBD2 as D, unverified against the DNA. TRBV23-1 is recorded as an ORF, its role being uncertain. The CDR3 spans 13 amino acids, including both terminal residues. The CDR3 loop is CASSQFVGGTAPY.

The J gene is TRBJ1-1, the V gene TRBV19, with D possibly matching TRBD1 (6 bases). CDR1 is LNHDA and CDR2 is SQIVND in the germline V gene (reference sequence). The CDR3 length is 15 residues. The germline V and J ends were trimmed by 0 bases and 8 bases, with 16 bases remaining between them. The CDR3 DNA reads TGTGCCAGTAGTATAGATGCGACAGGAACGTACGAAGCTTTCTTT. Residues: CASSIDATGTYEAFF.

The V gene is TRBV7-8, the J gene TRBJ2-2; no reliable D call. V was cut by 2 bases and J by 3 bases, with 4 bases left in between. The CDR3 runs to 13 residues. In germline, CDR1 is SGHVS, CDR2 FQNEAQ. The CDR3 spells CASSLSYTGELFF. CDR3 DNA sequence: TGTGCCAGCAGCTTATCGTACACCGGGGAGCTGTTTTTT.

This chain links TRBV4-1 with TRBJ2-5, with 7 positions matching TRBD2. Germline assignment: CDR1 MGHRA and CDR2 YSYEKL. V lost 4 bases, J lost 5 bases, and 10 bases stayed unmatched. The CDR3 totals 15 residues. CDR3 sequence reads: CASSPLRGAGETQYF. DNA for the CDR3: TGCGCCAGCAGCCCTCTACGGGGAGCGGGGGAGACCCAGTACTTC.

The gene calls are TRBV7-6 and TRBJ2-3; TRBD2 is a possible D gene (6 bases). Germline loops: CDR1 SGHVS, CDR2 FNYEAQ. V shed 1 base and J shed 0 bases, with 11 bases lying between them. The CDR3 length is 16 residues. CDR3 sequence (DNA): TGTGCCAGCAGCTTAGGAAGGGCGGGAAGCACAGATACGCAGTATTTT. This codes for CASSLGRAGSTDTQYF.